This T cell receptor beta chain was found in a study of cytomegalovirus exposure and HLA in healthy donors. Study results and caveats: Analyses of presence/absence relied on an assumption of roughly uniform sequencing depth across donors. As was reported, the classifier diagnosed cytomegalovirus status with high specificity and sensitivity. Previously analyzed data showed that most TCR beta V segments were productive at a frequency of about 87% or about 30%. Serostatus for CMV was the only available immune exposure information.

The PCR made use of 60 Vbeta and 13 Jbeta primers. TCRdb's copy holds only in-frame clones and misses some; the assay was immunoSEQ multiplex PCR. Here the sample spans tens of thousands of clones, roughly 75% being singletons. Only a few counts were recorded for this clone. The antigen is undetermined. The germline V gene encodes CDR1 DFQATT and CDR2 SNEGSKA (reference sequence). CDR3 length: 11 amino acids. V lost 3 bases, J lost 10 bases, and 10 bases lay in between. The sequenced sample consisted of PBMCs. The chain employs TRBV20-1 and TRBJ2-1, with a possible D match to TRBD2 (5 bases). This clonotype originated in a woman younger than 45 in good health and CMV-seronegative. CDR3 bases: TGCAGTGCTAGTCCGGGGAGAGAGCAGTTCTTC. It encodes CSASPGREQFF.